This TCR beta chain was identified in a study of monozygotic twins with inflammatory bowel disease. The study's findings and limits: Twins with IBD were found to have lower TCRbeta diversity (inverse Simpson) than healthy co-twins.

In the case of this clonotype: Its antigen is currently unknown.

An amount of 3,500 to 4,500 ng of total RNA was used for each TCR library. TCRdb reprocessed the 5' RACE reads, with one entry per CDR3 protein and no DNA. The sample table includes 400,000 to 500,000 distinct CDR3 sequences. Germline V gene data show CDR1 as GTSNPN and CDR2 as SVGIG (reference sequence). The CDR3 spans 14 residues. This rearrangement joins TRBV30 to TRBJ1-3. The sample taken for sequencing was blood. This sequence was found in a human donor with ulcerative colitis or Crohn's disease, or a healthy co-twin of an affected twin (not recorded which). The CDR3 protein is CAWSPGTAVNTIYF.